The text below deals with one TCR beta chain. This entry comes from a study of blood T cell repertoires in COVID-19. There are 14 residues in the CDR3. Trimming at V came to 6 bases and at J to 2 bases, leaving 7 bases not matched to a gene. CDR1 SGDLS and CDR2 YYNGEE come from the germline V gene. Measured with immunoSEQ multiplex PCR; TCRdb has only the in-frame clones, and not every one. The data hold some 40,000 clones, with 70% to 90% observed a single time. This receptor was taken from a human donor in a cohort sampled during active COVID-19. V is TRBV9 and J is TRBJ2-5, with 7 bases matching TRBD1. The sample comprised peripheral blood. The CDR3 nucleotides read TGTGCCAGCAACTCCGGGACAGTACAAGAGACCCAGTACTTC. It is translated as CASNSGTVQETQYF.